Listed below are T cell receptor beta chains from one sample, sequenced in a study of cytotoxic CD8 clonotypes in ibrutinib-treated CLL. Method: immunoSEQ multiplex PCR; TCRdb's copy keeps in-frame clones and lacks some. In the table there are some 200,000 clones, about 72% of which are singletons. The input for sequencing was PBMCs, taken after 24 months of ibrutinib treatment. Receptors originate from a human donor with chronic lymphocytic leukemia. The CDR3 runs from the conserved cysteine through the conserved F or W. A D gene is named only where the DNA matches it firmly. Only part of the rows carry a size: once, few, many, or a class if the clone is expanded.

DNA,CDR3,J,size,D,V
TGTGCCAGCAGCACCAGGGGAAGGAGCTCCTACGAGCAGTACTTC,CASSTRGRSSYEQYF,TRBJ2-7,NA,NA,TRBV27
TGCGCCAGCAGCCAAATGCGACAGCCGAACTACGAGCAGTACTTC,CASSQMRQPNYEQYF,TRBJ2-7,once,NA,TRBV4-1
TGCGCCAGCAGCTTGGGTCCGGGGGCCAATGAAAAACTGTTTTTT,CASSLGPGANEKLFF,TRBJ1-4,NA,NA,TRBV5-1
TGCGCCAGCAGCTACGCGGGAGCCTCTTACTCCTACAATGAGCAGTTCTTC,CASSYAGASYSYNEQFF,TRBJ2-1,NA,TRBD2,TRBV5-1
TGTGCCAGCAGTCCCCGCCTCTGGGACACCATATATTTT,CASSPRLWDTIYF,TRBJ1-3,NA,NA,TRBV27
TGTGCCAGCAGTTTCCACAGGGGGCGAGACTATGGCTACACCTTC,CASSFHRGRDYGYTF,TRBJ1-2,few,TRBD1,TRBV6-5
TGTGCCAGTAGTATGGACAGGGGACGCAATCAGCCCCAGCATTTT,CASSMDRGRNQPQHF,TRBJ1-5,once,TRBD1,TRBV19
TGTGCCAGCAGCTTACCGGGCGGAATGAACACTGAAGCTTTCTTT,CASSLPGGMNTEAFF,TRBJ1-1,NA,NA,TRBV7-6
TGCGCCAGCAGCCAAGAGAGCAATTTCGGCGAAAAACTGTTTTTT,CASSQESNFGEKLFF,TRBJ1-4,few,NA,TRBV4-1
TGTGCCAGCAGAGTACTAGCGGGGGGAAACTACAATGAGCAGTTCTTC,CASRVLAGGNYNEQFF,TRBJ2-1,once,TRBD2,TRBV6-6
TGCAGTGCTAGCGGCGCAGATACGCAGTATTTT,CSASGADTQYF,TRBJ2-3,NA,NA,TRBV20-1
TGCGCCAGCAGCTTGGGACAGGCGGTCAATGAGCAGTTCTTC,CASSLGQAVNEQFF,TRBJ2-1,NA,NA,TRBV5-1
TGTGCCATCAGTGAGTCGATCAGGGGCGAGCAGTACTTC,CAISESIRGEQYF,TRBJ2-7,NA,NA,TRBV10-3
TGTGCCAGCAGCTCCGGGACTAGCGGGAGTGGGGTAGAGACCCAGTACTTC,CASSSGTSGSGVETQYF,TRBJ2-5,NA,TRBD2,TRBV11-3
TGTGCCAGCAGTGAGGAACGGGGTAGCGGGAGAGGGGAAGTAGGAGAGACCCAGTACTTC,CASSEERGSGRGEVGETQYF,TRBJ2-5,NA,TRBD2,TRBV6-4
TGTGCCAGCAGCGAACTGGGACTAGCGGACCCCAATGAGCAGTTCTTC,CASSELGLADPNEQFF,TRBJ2-1,once,TRBD2,TRBV9
TGTGCCAGCAGTCTGGGGGGGGACTATGGCTACACCTTC,CASSLGGDYGYTF,TRBJ1-2,once,NA,TRBV6-6